Following are 23 T cell receptor beta chains from one sample sequenced in a study of monozygotic twins with inflammatory bowel disease. TCRdb reprocessed the 5' RACE reads, with one entry per CDR3 protein and no DNA. The repertoire table contains some 450,000 distinct CDR3 sequences. What was sequenced was blood. The receptors were sampled from a human donor with ulcerative colitis or Crohn's disease, or a healthy co-twin of an affected twin (not recorded which).

This chain uses TRBV12-3 or TRBV12-4 with TRBJ2-7; the D call from TCRdb, TRBD1, cannot be confirmed without DNA. The CDR3 covers 14 residues. CDR3 loop: CASSSQTGVSEQYF.

The chain uses TRBV5-1 and TRBJ2-1; the TRBD2 assignment by TCRdb is unverifiable without DNA. This CDR3 is 17 amino acids long. In germline, CDR1 is SGHRS, CDR2 YFSETQ. The CDR3 spells CASSAPSGGATYNEQFF.

The J gene is TRBJ2-2, the V gene TRBV6-4; TCRdb selects TRBD2, and the lack of DNA leaves this call unchecked. This CDR3 is 15 amino acids long. Per germline, CDR1 MRHNA and CDR2 SNTAGT. The CDR3 sequence: CASKGSPGNTGELFF.

The chain has TRBV7-2 and TRBJ1-1; without DNA, the TCRdb call of TRBD1 cannot be checked. Germline values: CDR1 SGHTA, CDR2 FQGNSA. This CDR3 contains 15 residues. CDR3 residues: CASSYEDRANTEAFF.

This chain uses TRBV4-3 with TRBJ2-1; TCRdb reports TRBD2, a call that lacks DNA to check it against. There are 16 residues in the CDR3. Germline CDR1 reads LGHNA; CDR2 reads YSLEER. The CDR3 loop reads CASSQDRGGGVDEQFF.

V usage is TRBV5-1 and J usage is TRBJ2-2; TCRdb gives TRBD1 as the D gene, but with no DNA this cannot be confirmed. CDR3 length equals 13 residues. CDR1 SGHRS and CDR2 YFSETQ come from the germline V gene. CDR3 protein: CASSLWGRGELFF.

The gene calls are TRBV5-1 and TRBJ2-5; there is no DNA to check the TCRdb D call of TRBD1. CDR3 length: 14 residues. CDR1 is SGHRS, CDR2 YFSETQ, per germline. This CDR3 is CASSLTGVKETQYF.

The rearrangement links TRBV5-1 to TRBJ2-3; absent DNA, TCRdb's TRBD2 call cannot be checked. The CDR3 loop spans 16 amino acids. CDR1 is SGHRS, CDR2 YFSETQ, per germline. CDR3 region: CASSLARAGGLPTQYF.

The genes are TRBV7-2 and TRBJ1-1. This CDR3 region has 15 residues. CDR1 and CDR2 (germline): SGHTA, FQGNSA. CDR3 sequence reads: CASSREGVTGTEAFF. The full variable domain, in which reference TRBV7-2 and TRBJ1-1 provide the parts outside the CDR3, is GAGVSQSPSNKVTEKGKDVELRCDPISGHTALYWYRQSLGQGLEFLIYFQGNSAPDKSGLPSDRFSAERTGGSVSTLTIQRTQQEDSAVYLCASSREGVTGTEAFFGQGTRLTVV.

V gene TRBV3-1 combines with J gene TRBJ2-5; with no DNA, the TCRdb D assignment of TRBD2 cannot be verified. Germline V lookup: CDR1 LGHDT, CDR2 YNNKEL (reference sequence). The CDR3 loop spans 17 amino acids. The CDR3 sequence: CASSQDLANWGDETQYF.

The genes are TRBV4-2 and TRBJ2-3; the TCRdb call, TRBD2, lacks DNA for checking. Germline V gene sequence: CDR1 LGHNA, CDR2 YNFKEQ. CDR3 size: 16 residues. This CDR3 reads CASSQVLAGGQDTQYF.

V and J are TRBV11-2 and TRBJ2-3. From germline, CDR1 is SGHAT and CDR2 FQNNGV. CDR3 length equals 16 residues. CDR3: CASSQKLTLRTDTQYF.

This chain joins TRBV2 and TRBJ1-2; TCRdb's D call, TRBD1, is unchecked because there is no DNA. Germline assignment: CDR1 SNHLY and CDR2 FYNNEI. The CDR3 loop spans 13 amino acids. The chain's CDR3 is CASSEVRGGGYTF.

J is TRBJ2-2 and V is TRBV24-1. Per the germline V gene, CDR1 is KGHDR and CDR2 is SFDVKD. The CDR3 is 12 amino acids. This CDR3 is CATSALGWELFF.

The genes are TRBV19 and TRBJ1-1; TCRdb's D gene call, TRBD1, goes unchecked for lack of DNA. CDR3 length equals 14 residues. Looked up from germline, CDR1 is LNHDA and CDR2 is SQIVND (reference sequence). The CDR3 protein is CTSSSRTGDTEAFF. The entire variable domain, with the rest obtained from reference TRBV19 and TRBJ1-1, is as follows: DGGITQSPKYLFRKEGQNVTLSCEQNLNHDAMYWYRQDPGQGLRLIYYSQIVNDFQKGDIAEGYSVSREKKESFPLTVTSAQKNPTAFYLCTSSSRTGDTEAFFGQGTRLTVV.

V usage is TRBV10-3 and J usage is TRBJ2-3; no DNA is available, so the TRBD2 call from TCRdb remains unchecked. The germline gives CDR1 ENHRY, CDR2 SYGVKD. The CDR3 is 16 residues long. The CDR3 sequence is CAISITSGGVRDTQYF.

The chain uses TRBV6-1 and TRBJ1-4. From germline, CDR1 is MNHNS and CDR2 SASEGT. The CDR3 covers 15 residues. This CDR3 reads CASSIPDSLGEKLFF.

The chain links TRBV10-3 to TRBJ1-2; TCRdb returns TRBD1, unconfirmable since there is no DNA. The length of the CDR3 is 15 residues. The germline CDR1 and CDR2 sequences are ENHRY and SYGVKD. CDR3 in amino acids: CAISEWKGDQYGYTF.

The chain employs TRBV6-5 and TRBJ1-3. The germline V gene has CDR1 MNHEY and CDR2 SVGAGI. The CDR3 has 15 residues. The CDR3 reads CASSSRQGSGNTIYF.

The V gene is TRBV5-1, the J gene TRBJ2-3. Germline-derived CDR1 and CDR2 are SGHRS and YFSETQ. CDR3 length equals 13 residues. The CDR3: CASSLDLRDTQYF.

The chain is built from TRBV24-1 and TRBJ2-1; TCRdb's D call, TRBD1, is unchecked because there is no DNA. The germline V gene has CDR1 KGHDR and CDR2 SFDVKD. CDR3 length: 14 amino acids. The chain's CDR3 is CATSGRGPVNEQFF.

The V call is TRBV28, the J call TRBJ1-5; checking the TCRdb D call of TRBD1 is not possible without DNA. Germline CDR1 is MDHEN and CDR2 is SYDVKM. This CDR3 is built from 18 residues. The CDR3 sequence is CASSPQPGQAPLNQPQHF.

V is TRBV7-9 and J is TRBJ2-1. The CDR3 has 14 residues. Per the germline V gene, CDR1 is SEHNR and CDR2 is FQNEAQ (reference sequence). Here the CDR3 reads CASSYDSTYNEQFF.